The clone carrying this TCR beta chain appeared many times. The same CDR3 arises from other DNA sequences in this sample as well. These data originate in a study of blood T cell repertoires in COVID-19. Overall study context: Collection of acute and convalescent COVID-19 samples took place in the United States, Italy and Spain.

The data were produced by immunoSEQ multiplex PCR, yet TCRdb's version contains in-frame clones alone and is incomplete. The data hold 200,000 to 300,000 clones, with around 86% observed a single time. This CDR3 contains 16 residues. Per the germline V gene, CDR1 is MNHEY and CDR2 is SVGAGI. Germline trimming cut 0 bases from V and 5 bases from J; bases unmatched to any gene: 5. V and J are TRBV6-5 and TRBJ1-2; the match to TRBD1 covers 11 bases. The sequencing sample was made of peripheral blood. The receptor's source is a middle-aged woman who had recovered from COVID-19. DNA of the CDR3: TGTGCCAGCAGTTACTCAAGGACAGGGGGCGGTTATGGCTACACCTTC. Protein product: CASSYSRTGGGYGYTF.